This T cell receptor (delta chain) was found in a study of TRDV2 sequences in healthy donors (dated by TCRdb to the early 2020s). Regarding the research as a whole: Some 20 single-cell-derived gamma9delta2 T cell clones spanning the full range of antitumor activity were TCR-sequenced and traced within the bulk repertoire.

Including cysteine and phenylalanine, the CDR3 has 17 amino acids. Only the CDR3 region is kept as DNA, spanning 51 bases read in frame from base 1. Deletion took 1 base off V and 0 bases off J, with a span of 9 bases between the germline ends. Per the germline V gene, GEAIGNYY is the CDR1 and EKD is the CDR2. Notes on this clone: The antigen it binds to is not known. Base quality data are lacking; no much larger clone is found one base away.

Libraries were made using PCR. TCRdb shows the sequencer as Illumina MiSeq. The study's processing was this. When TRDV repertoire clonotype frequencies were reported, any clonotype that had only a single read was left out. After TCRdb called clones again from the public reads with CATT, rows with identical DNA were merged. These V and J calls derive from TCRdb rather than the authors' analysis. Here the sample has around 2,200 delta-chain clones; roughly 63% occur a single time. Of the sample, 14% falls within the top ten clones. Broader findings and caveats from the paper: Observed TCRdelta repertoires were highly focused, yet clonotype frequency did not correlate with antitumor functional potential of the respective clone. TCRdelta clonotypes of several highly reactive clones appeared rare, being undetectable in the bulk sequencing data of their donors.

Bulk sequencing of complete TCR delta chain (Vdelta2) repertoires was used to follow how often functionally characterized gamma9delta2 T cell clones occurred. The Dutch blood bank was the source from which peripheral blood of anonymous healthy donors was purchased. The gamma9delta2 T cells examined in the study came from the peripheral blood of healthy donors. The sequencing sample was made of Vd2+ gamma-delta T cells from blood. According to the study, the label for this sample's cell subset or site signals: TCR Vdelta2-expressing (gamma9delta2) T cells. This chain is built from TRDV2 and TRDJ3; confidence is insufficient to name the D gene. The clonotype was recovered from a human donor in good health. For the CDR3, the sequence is CACDTAGVSWDTRQMFF. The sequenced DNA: TGTGCCTGTGACACTGCTGGAGTCTCCTGGGACACCCGACAGATGTTTTTC.